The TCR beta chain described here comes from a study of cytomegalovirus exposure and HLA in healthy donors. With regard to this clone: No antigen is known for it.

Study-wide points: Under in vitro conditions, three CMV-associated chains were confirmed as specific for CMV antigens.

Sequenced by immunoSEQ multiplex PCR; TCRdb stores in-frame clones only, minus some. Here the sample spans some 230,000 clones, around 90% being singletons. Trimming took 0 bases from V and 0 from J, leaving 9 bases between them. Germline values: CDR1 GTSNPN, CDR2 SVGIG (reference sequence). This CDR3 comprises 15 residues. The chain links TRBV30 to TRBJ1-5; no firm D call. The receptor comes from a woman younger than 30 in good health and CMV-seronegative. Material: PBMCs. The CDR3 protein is CAWSVGSNSNQPQHF. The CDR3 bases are TGTGCCTGGAGTGTGGGCAGCAATAGCAATCAGCCCCAGCATTTT.